The source of this T cell receptor (beta chain) is a study of T cell clonality in common variable immunodeficiency. Data came from immunoSEQ multiplex PCR; TCRdb stores just in-frame clones and leaves some out. This sample has roughly 60,000 clones, each found more than once. Both groups were predominantly of Caucasian heritage. CDR3 length: 12 residues. The germline CDR1 and CDR2 sequences are LNHNV and YYDKDF (reference sequence). The ends were cut back, 9 bases at V and 7 bases at J, with 13 bases in the middle. In this sample, this clone turned up many times. Read sequence stops 3 residues before the CDR3 end, and the germline J gene provides the missing end.

The sequenced sample consisted of peripheral blood mononuclear cells. The chain uses TRBV15 and TRBJ2-1; D possibly corresponds to TRBD1 (5 bases). The clonotype originates from a person aged 18 to 70 in good health. Partial CDR3 DNA: TGTGCCACTGGCGTGGGGCGGAATGAG. This sequence encodes CATGVGRNE. The entire CDR3 protein reads CATGVGRNEQFF.